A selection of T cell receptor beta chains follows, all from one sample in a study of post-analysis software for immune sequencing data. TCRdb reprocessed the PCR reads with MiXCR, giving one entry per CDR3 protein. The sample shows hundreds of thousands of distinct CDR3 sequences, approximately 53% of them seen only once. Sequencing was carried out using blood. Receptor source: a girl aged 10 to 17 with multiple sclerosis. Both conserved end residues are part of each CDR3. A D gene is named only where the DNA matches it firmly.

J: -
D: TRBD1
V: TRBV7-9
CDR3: CASSLAGTGKYEQYF

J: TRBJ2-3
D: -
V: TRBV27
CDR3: CASSGTSTDTQYF

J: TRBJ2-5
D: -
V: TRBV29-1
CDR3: CSVEPRSPQETQYF

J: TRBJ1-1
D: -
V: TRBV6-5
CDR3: CASSFWGRLDTEAFF

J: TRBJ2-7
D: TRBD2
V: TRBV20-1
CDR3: CSAREPPSGTGSSYEQYF

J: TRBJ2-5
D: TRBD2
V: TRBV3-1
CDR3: CASSRGREPQETQYF

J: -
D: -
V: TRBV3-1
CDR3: CASSQGPGIHEQYF

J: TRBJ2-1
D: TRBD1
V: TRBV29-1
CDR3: CSVGHRGNEQFF

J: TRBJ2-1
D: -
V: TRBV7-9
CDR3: CASSLVGVEQFF

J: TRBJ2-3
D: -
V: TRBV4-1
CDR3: CASSHTGITDTQYF

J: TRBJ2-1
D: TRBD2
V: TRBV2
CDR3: CASRARTSGYNEQFF

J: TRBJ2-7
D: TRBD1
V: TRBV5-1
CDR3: CASSPGTGTGFYEQYF

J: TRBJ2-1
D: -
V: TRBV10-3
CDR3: CAISEHGLNEQFF

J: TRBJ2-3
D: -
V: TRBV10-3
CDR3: CAIKDSSTDTQYF

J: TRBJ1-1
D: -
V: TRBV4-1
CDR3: CASSTHGDTEAFF

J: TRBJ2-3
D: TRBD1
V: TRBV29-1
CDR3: CSLMGDRENTQYF

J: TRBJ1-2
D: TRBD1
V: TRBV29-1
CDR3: CSVEGQGVGYGYTF

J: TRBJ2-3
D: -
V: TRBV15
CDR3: CATSSNRDPGTDTQYF

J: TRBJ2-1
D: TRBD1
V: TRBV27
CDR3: CASSLYVYTPGQGGEQFF

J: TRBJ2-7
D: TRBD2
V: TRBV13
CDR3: CASSPVGGLAGVEQYF

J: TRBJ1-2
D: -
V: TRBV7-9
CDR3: CASSLVQSTQYGYTF

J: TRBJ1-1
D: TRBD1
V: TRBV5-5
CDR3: CASSKSRGRDTEAFF

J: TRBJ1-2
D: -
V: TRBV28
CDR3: CASTPGGENNYGYTF

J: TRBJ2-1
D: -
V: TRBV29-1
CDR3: CSAKSLARGNEQFF

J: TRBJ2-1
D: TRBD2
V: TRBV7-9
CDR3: CASSELAGDLNEQFF

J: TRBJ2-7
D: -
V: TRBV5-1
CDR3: CASSLDGGIEQYF

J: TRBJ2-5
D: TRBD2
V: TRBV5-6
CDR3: CASSLNGGGPYQETQYF

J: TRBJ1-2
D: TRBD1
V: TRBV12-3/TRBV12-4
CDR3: CASSSSGTGTYGYTF

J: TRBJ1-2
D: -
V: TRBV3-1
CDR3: CASSQGRRNYGYTF

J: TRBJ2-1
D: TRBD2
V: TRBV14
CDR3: CASSQWGVAGVNEQFF

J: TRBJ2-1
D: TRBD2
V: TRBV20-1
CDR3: CSALRGEPYNEQFF

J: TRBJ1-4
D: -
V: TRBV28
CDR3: CASSSWAATNEKLFF

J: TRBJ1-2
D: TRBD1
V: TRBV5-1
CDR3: CASSLDRGYDYTF

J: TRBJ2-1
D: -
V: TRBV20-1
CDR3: CSASGGSYNEQFF

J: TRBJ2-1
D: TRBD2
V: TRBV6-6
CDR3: CASSREGLSNEQFF

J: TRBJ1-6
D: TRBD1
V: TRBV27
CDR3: CASSLRGGNSPLHF

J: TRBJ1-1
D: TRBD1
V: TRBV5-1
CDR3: CASSNGQGLNTEAFF